This T cell receptor (beta chain) was identified during a study of CD8+ T cells in alopecia areata. About the research overall: Treatment ran 6 to 18 months, with 6 months of follow-up afterward. Study outcomes and limitations: For patients receiving tofacitinib, scalp clonality and expanded CD8+ clones among the top 100 significantly decreased.

This clone was observed a handful of times. What it binds is not known. The treatment is: oral pan-JAK inhibitor, 5-10 mg twice daily. In each case, RNA was isolated and then reverse transcribed into cDNA as the sequencing template. Using immunoSEQ multiplex PCR, the repertoire was profiled, and TCRdb retains in-frame clones only, with some absent. The repertoire consists of more than 200,000 clones, with less than 65% occurring once and the leading ten covering roughly 4.2%. The receptor comes from a human donor with alopecia areata. The sequencing used CD4+ T cells sorted from blood, collected at week 4, from a patient treated with tofacitinib.

This CDR3 reads CASSLEPFSTEAFF. The CDR3, as DNA: TGCGCCAGCAGCTTGGAACCTTTCAGCACTGAAGCTTTCTTT. The V call is TRBV5-1, the J call TRBJ1-1; D not resolved. The CDR3 extends over 14 amino acids. Between the trimmed V and J ends, which lost 0 bases and 4 bases, there was a span of 10 bases. Germline CDR1 reads SGHRS; CDR2 reads YFSETQ.